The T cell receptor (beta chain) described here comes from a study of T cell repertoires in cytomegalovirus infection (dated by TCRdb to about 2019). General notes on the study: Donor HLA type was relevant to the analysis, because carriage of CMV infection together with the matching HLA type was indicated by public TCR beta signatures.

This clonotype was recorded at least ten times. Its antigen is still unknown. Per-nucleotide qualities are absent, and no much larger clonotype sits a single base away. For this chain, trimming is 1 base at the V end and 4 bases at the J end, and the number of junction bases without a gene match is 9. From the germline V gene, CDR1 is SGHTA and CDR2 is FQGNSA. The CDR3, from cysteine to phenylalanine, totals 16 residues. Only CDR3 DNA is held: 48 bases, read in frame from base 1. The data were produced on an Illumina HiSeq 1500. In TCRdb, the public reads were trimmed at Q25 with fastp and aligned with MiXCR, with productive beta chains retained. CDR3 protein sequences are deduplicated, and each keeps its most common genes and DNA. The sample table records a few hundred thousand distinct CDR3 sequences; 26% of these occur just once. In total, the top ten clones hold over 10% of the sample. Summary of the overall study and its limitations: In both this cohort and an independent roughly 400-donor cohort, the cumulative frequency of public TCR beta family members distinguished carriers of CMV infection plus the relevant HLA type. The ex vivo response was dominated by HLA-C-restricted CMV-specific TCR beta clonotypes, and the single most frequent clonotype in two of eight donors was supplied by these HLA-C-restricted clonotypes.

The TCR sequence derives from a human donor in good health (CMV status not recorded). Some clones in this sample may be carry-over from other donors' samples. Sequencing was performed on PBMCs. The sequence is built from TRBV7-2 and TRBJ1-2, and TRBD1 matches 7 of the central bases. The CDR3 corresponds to CASSLVRDRRGYGYTF. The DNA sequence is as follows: TGTGCCAGCAGCTTAGTTCGGGACAGACGGGGCTATGGCTACACCTTC. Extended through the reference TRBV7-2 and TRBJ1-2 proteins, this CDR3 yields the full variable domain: GAGVSQSPSNKVTEKGKDVELRCDPISGHTALYWYRQSLGQGLEFLIYFQGNSAPDKSGLPSDRFSAERTGGSVSTLTIQRTQQEDSAVYLCASSLVRDRRGYGYTFGSGTRLTVV.